The sample holds many counts of the clone carrying this T cell receptor beta chain. The CDR3 has 16 amino acids. The germline V gene encodes CDR1 MNHEY and CDR2 SVGEGT. With 0 bases removed from V and 0 bases from J, the gap between germline ends came to 12 bases. These data are taken from a study of blood T cells in healthy people across ages. The second PCR ran roughly 7 to 12 cycles with a sample-barcoded 5' primer and J-beta primers. A single record per CDR3 protein comes from TCRdb applying MiXCR to the 5' RACE reads. Here the sample spans 600,000 or so distinct CDR3 sequences, around 20% being singletons. Caucasian, healthy and from Russia, the donors were aged between roughly 6 and 95.

The chain combines TRBV6-2 or TRBV6-3 with TRBJ2-7, with D unresolved. The TCR originated in a man aged 65 to 85 in good health. The sequencing input was blood. The CDR3 nucleotides are TGTGCCAGCAGTTACTCGGGCAACCCCATCTCCTACGAGCAGTACTTC. This codes for CASSYSGNPISYEQYF.